This T cell receptor (beta chain) emerged from a study of molecular identifiers for immune sequencing clone quantification. Many counts were recorded for this clonotype. Germline CDR1 reads LGHNA; CDR2 reads YSLEER. The CDR3 contains 14 residues. Trimming removed 0 bases from V and 8 bases from J; junction bases left unmatched: 3. TCRdb passed the PCR reads through MiXCR, listing each CDR3 protein once. The sample records roughly 90,000 distinct CDR3 sequences, roughly 19% being singletons. Sample: naive CD8+ T cells from blood, with Jurkat cell RNA spiked in. Subset specified: FACS-sorted CD8+CD4-CCR7+CD45RA+ naive T cells. The chain combines TRBV4-3 with TRBJ2-1; 8 bases fit TRBD2. This sequence originates from a human donor in good health. Some libraries in this study had Jurkat cell RNA spiked in. The CDR3 nucleotides read TGCGCCAGCAGCCAAGACGGGACTAGGTATGAGCAGTTCTTC. As protein: CASSQDGTRYEQFF.